The 20 T cell receptor beta chains below all came from one sample that was sequenced in a study of blood T cell repertoires in COVID-19. Assay: immunoSEQ multiplex PCR; the TCRdb copy retains only in-frame clones and omits some. The sample holds about 190,000 clones, approximately 84% seen once. Sequenced sample: PBMCs or T cells enriched from blood (not recorded which). The origin of the receptors is a young woman who had recovered from COVID-19.

The CDR3 is CASSPRGTGNSPLHF. DNA of the CDR3: TGTGCCAGCAGTCCCAGGGGGACAGGAAATTCACCCCTCCACTTT. The chain combines TRBV7-9 with TRBJ1-6, with TRBD1 matching 8 bases. This CDR3 region has 15 residues. V was clipped by 6 bases and J by 7 bases; unmatched bases: 8. Germline V gene lookup returns CDR1 SEHNR and CDR2 FQNEAQ (reference sequence).

This clone occurred a few times. The chain is built from TRBV6-1 and TRBJ1-3; TRBD1 agrees at 7 bases. Germline V gene sequence: CDR1 MNHNS, CDR2 SASEGT. CDR3 length equals 15 residues. J gave up 0 bases and V 3 bases, and 2 bases lay outside the gene matches. The CDR3 nucleotides are TGTGCCAGCAGTGACGGGACAGTCTCTGGAAACACCATATATTTT. Translated, it gives CASSDGTVSGNTIYF.

The rearrangement joins TRBV3-1 (or the pseudogene TRBV3-2) to TRBJ2-7, with TRBD1 matching 9 bases. V dropped 4 bases and J dropped 3; count of bases not matched to a gene: 4. Germline loops: CDR1 LGHDT, CDR2 YNNKEL (reference sequence). CDR3 length: 14 amino acids. The CDR3 nucleotides are TGTGCCAGCAGCCCGGGACAGGGAGGCTACGAGCAGTACTTC. This sequence encodes CASSPGQGGYEQYF.

The genes are TRBV28 and TRBJ1-5, with D tentatively TRBD1 (5 bases). CDR1 and CDR2 from the germline V gene are MDHEN and SYDVKM. This CDR3 is 15 amino acids long. V lost 3 bases and J lost 5, with 14 bases in between. As DNA, the CDR3 is TGTGCCAGCAGTTTCCCAGACAGAAACTATCAGCCCCAGCATTTT. Protein sequence: CASSFPDRNYQPQHF.

The chain couples TRBV12-5 to TRBJ2-3; 9 bases fit TRBD2. Germline-derived CDR1 and CDR2 are LGHNT and FRNRAP. The CDR3 covers 17 residues. Trimming removed 11 bases from V and 3 bases from J; junction bases left unmatched: 18. Here the CDR3 DNA reads TGTGCTCCGAAATTAAGGGTAGCGGGAGCGAGGACAGATACGCAGTATTTT. This sequence encodes CAPKLRVAGARTDTQYF.

The V and J genes are TRBV3-1 (or the pseudogene TRBV3-2) and TRBJ2-1; 8 nucleotides align to TRBD2. The germline V gene encodes CDR1 LGHDT and CDR2 YNNKEL (reference sequence). Trimming took 3 bases from V and 8 from J; bases not matched to a gene: 9. The CDR3 has 15 residues. The DNA for the CDR3 is TGTGCCAGCAGCCAGAGGGGGGCGGGAGGTTATGAGCAGTTCTTC. It translates to CASSQRGAGGYEQFF.

The V and J genes are TRBV27 and TRBJ2-7, with D tentatively TRBD1 (6 bases). Per germline, CDR1 MNHEY and CDR2 SMNVEV (reference sequence). The ends were cut back, 4 bases at V and 5 bases at J, with 21 bases in the middle. This CDR3 has 16 residues. DNA of the CDR3: TGTGCCAGCAGTTCCCCCCCCTGGCAGGGGCCGGACGAGCAGTACTTC. It codes for CASSSPPWQGPDEQYF.

This clone was recorded only once. This chain links TRBV27 with TRBJ1-5; the D gene is possibly TRBD1 (5 bases). The ends were cut back, 3 bases at V and 0 bases at J, with 15 bases in the middle. Germline assignment: CDR1 MNHEY and CDR2 SMNVEV (reference sequence). This CDR3 has 17 amino acids. The CDR3 loop is CASSFRRDSFSNQPQHF. The CDR3 DNA is TGTGCCAGCAGTTTCCGCCGGGACTCTTTTAGCAATCAGCCCCAGCATTTT.

The rearrangement links TRBV20-1 to TRBJ2-7; D is unclear. This CDR3 spans 11 amino acids. With 1 base removed from V and 5 bases from J, the gap between germline ends came to 6 bases. Germline loops: CDR1 DFQATT, CDR2 SNEGSKA (reference sequence). The CDR3 loop is CSARVSHEQYV. As DNA, the CDR3 is TGCAGTGCTAGAGTTTCTCACGAGCAGTACGTC.

The V gene is TRBV29-1, the J gene TRBJ1-1, with 8 positions matching TRBD1. There are 14 residues in the CDR3. Germline V gene sequence: CDR1 SQVTM, CDR2 ANQGSEA. J gave up 2 bases and V 6 bases, and 8 bases lay outside the gene matches. CDR3 residues: CSVGQGGRNTEAFF. In nucleotides, the CDR3 is TGCAGCGTAGGACAGGGCGGCCGAAACACTGAAGCTTTCTTT.

This clone showed up just once. This sequence joins TRBV7-2 and TRBJ2-1; the D gene is possibly TRBD2 (5 bases). V lost 2 bases and J 3 bases, leaving 8 bases between the germline ends. CDR1 SGHTA and CDR2 FQGNSA come from the germline V gene. The CDR3 loop spans 14 amino acids. The CDR3 protein is CASSLIASYNEQFF. The CDR3 DNA reads as TGTGCCAGCAGCTTAATAGCGAGCTACAATGAGCAGTTCTTC.

CDR3 loop: CATSRYGQETNEQFF. The CDR3 DNA sequence: TGTGCCACCAGCAGATACGGACAGGAGACCAATGAGCAGTTCTTC. The chain is built from TRBV15 and TRBJ2-1; 7 nucleotides match TRBD1. This CDR3 is 15 amino acids long. CDR1 and CDR2 from the germline V gene are LNHNV and YYDKDF (reference sequence). V trimming: 2 bases; J trimming: 6 bases; junction bases outside the gene matches: 7.

The chain has TRBV5-4 and TRBJ2-7; D is unresolved. This CDR3 has 13 residues. Per germline, CDR1 SGHNT and CDR2 YYREEE (reference sequence). Trimming shortened V by 2 bases and J by 6 bases, and 12 bases separated the two germline ends. CDR3 loop: CASSFQALGEQYV. CDR3 DNA sequence: TGTGCCAGCAGCTTTCAGGCTTTGGGCGAGCAGTACGTC.

This chain uses TRBV6-5 with TRBJ2-3, with 10 nucleotides matching TRBD1. The CDR3 is 14 amino acids. J gave up 3 bases and V 6 bases, and 3 bases lay outside the gene matches. Germline V gene sequence: CDR1 MNHEY, CDR2 SVGAGI. The CDR3 sequence is CASSVGQGTDTQYF. The CDR3 bases are TGTGCCAGCAGCGTGGGACAGGGGACAGATACGCAGTATTTT.

A word on this clone: Other DNA sequences from this sample encode an identical CDR3 as well. The chain has TRBV11-2 and TRBJ1-5, with TRBD1 as a possible D gene (5 bases). Germline loops: CDR1 SGHAT, CDR2 FQNNGV. Between the trimmed V and J ends, which lost 3 bases and 4 bases, there was a span of 13 bases. The CDR3 is made up of 15 amino acids. The CDR3, as DNA: TGTGCCAGCAGCTTCGGGCAGGGTGGGAATCAGCCCCAGCATTTT. Residues: CASSFGQGGNQPQHF.

The sample holds one count of this clone. The chain combines TRBV5-6 with TRBJ2-1, with D possibly being TRBD2 (6 bases). CDR3 length: 14 amino acids. Germline V gene data show CDR1 as SGHDT and CDR2 as YYEEEE. V was cut by 0 bases and J by 10 bases, with 14 bases left in between. In DNA form, the CDR3 reads TGTGCCAGCAGCTTGGGGATGTTGGGGGGAGAGCAGTTCTTC. It is translated as CASSLGMLGGEQFF. Together with reference TRBV5-6 and TRBJ2-1, the CDR3 gives the full variable domain: DAGVTQSPTHLIKTRGQQVTLRCSPKSGHDTVSWYQQALGQGPQFIFQYYEEEERQRGNFPDRFSGHQFPNYSSELNVNALLLGDSALYLCASSLGMLGGEQFFGPGTRLTVL.

The chain is built from TRBV28 and TRBJ1-4; D remains unclear. The length of the CDR3 is 14 residues. Per the germline V gene, CDR1 is MDHEN and CDR2 is SYDVKM. Trimming took 6 bases from V and 6 from J, leaving 14 bases between them. The CDR3 DNA reads TGTGCCAGCAGCCGACGGGAGGGTGATGAAAAACTGTTTTTT. Translation gives CASSRREGDEKLFF.

The rearrangement joins TRBV28 to TRBJ1-5; D gene ambiguous. V was clipped by 4 bases and J by 0 bases, with 13 bases between them. CDR1 MDHEN and CDR2 SYDVKM come from the germline V gene. CDR3 length: 16 amino acids. CDR3 sequence reads: CASSSVRRSSNQPQHF. The CDR3 DNA reads as TGTGCCAGCAGTTCCGTTCGACGGAGTAGCAATCAGCCCCAGCATTTT.

The chain joins TRBV6-5 to TRBJ1-4; a possible D gene is TRBD1 (6 bases). This CDR3 has 14 amino acids. The germline V and J ends were trimmed by 6 bases and 5 bases, with 13 bases remaining between them. Germline CDR1 and CDR2: MNHEY and SVGAGI. The CDR3 DNA is TGTGCCAGCAGCGTAGACAGGCAAAATGAAAAACTGTTTTTT. This sequence encodes CASSVDRQNEKLFF.

The genes are TRBV6-5 and TRBJ2-6, with D unclear. The germline CDR1 and CDR2 sequences are MNHEY and SVGAGI. CDR3 size: 15 residues. Trimming left V 4 bases short and J 2 bases short, with 9 bases between. The CDR3 DNA sequence: TGTGCCAGCAGTTCAGGCCTCACTGGGGCCAACGTCCTGACTTTC. Translated, it gives CASSSGLTGANVLTF.